Listed below are T cell receptor beta chains from one sample, sequenced in a study of long-term antiretroviral therapy in people with HIV. This table comes from immunoSEQ multiplex PCR, and its TCRdb copy is limited to in-frame clones, with some not included. The repertoire holds tens of thousands of clones, with roughly 90% as singletons. The material was unsorted PBMCs, obtained 2 years after starting antiretroviral therapy. These receptors were collected from a man between 50 and 59 years old with HIV. CDR3s include the opening cysteine and the closing phenylalanine or tryptophan. A D gene is named only where the DNA matches it firmly. The size field is filled for only some rows; it gives once, few, many or a size class.

clone_size d_call cdr3_length j_call v_call cdr3_nt cdr3_aa
. . 14 TRBJ2-1 TRBV7-9 TGTGCCAGCAGCCCCCGGCAGCGCTACAATGAGCAGTTCTTC CASSPRQRYNEQFF
. . 14 TRBJ2-5 TRBV30 TGTGCCTCCGCCGATCGCCTGAGTGGGGAGACCCAGTACTTC CASADRLSGETQYF
. . 14 TRBJ2-2 TRBV15 TGTGCCACCAGCAGAGCAGGGAACACCGGGGAGCTGTTTTTT CATSRAGNTGELFF
. . 16 TRBJ1-5 TRBV28 TGTGCCAGCACCGGGAGGACAGTAAATAGCAATCAGCCCCAGCATTTT CASTGRTVNSNQPQHF
few . 13 TRBJ1-6 TRBV30 TGTGCCTGGAGTGTAGGGCAGGCTTCACCCCTCCACTTT CAWSVGQASPLHF
. . 15 TRBJ2-7 TRBV6-1 TGTGCCAGCAGTGAAGCGTCGGACAGCTCCTACGAGCAGTACTTC CASSEASDSSYEQYF
. . 13 TRBJ1-1 TRBV5-1 TGCGCCAGCAGCTTGACCAGGGTCACTGAAGCTTTCTTT CASSLTRVTEAFF
. TRBD1 14 TRBJ1-1 TRBV4-3 TGCGCCAGCAGCCTCAGGGGGGTCGGAACTGAAGCTTTCTTT CASSLRGVGTEAFF
. TRBD1 14 TRBJ2-7 TRBV4-1 TGCGCCAGCAGCGTACGGGACAGCTCCTACGAGCAGTACTTC CASSVRDSSYEQYF
. TRBD1 15 TRBJ2-2 TRBV18 TGTGCCAGCTCTTCGCCTGGACAGGGCTCCGGGGAGCTGTTTTTT CASSSPGQGSGELFF
. . 16 TRBJ2-5 TRBV10-2 TGCGCCAGCAGTGAGTCTGTGCGTGGGGCCCGGGAGACCCAGTACTTC CASSESVRGARETQYF
. . 16 TRBJ1-5 TRBV11-2 TGTGCCAGCAGCTTAGGGCCGGGGTATAGCAATCAGCCCCAGCATTTT CASSLGPGYSNQPQHF
. TRBD2 16 TRBJ2-3 TRBV7-8 TGTGCCAGCAGCCCTGGGGCTAGCGGGAGCACAGATACGCAGTATTTT CASSPGASGSTDTQYF
. . 13 TRBJ2-1 TRBV6-4 TGTGCCAGCAGTGGCGAACCCTACAATGAGCAGTTCTTC CASSGEPYNEQFF
few TRBD1 13 TRBJ2-7 TRBV27 TGTGCCAGCAGGGACAGGGGCATCAACGAGCAGTACTTC CASRDRGINEQYF
. . 14 TRBJ1-1 TRBV18 TGTGCCAGCTCATCCAGGGGAGGTTATTCTGAAGCTTTCTTT CASSSRGGYSEAFF
. TRBD1 16 TRBJ2-5 TRBV11-2 TGTGCCAGCAGCCCAGCCGGGACAGGGTGGCAAGAGACCCAGTACTTC CASSPAGTGWQETQYF
few . 15 TRBJ2-7 TRBV7-9 TGTGCCAGCAGCCACCGTTGGGACCACCTCTACGAGCAGTACTTC CASSHRWDHLYEQYF
. . 16 TRBJ2-2 TRBV5-4 TGTGCCAGCAGCTTGGAAGGGGAGCGTTACACCGGGGAGCTGTTTTTT CASSLEGERYTGELFF
. TRBD1 15 TRBJ2-7 TRBV19 TGTGCCAGTACCCAAAGTATGGGACAGCTGTACGAGCAGTACTTC CASTQSMGQLYEQYF
. TRBD1 15 TRBJ1-4 TRBV28 TGTGCCAGCAGTGTACCAGGGGGAACTAATGAAAAACTGTTTTTT CASSVPGGTNEKLFF
. . 14 TRBJ1-4 TRBV11-2 TGTGCCAGCAGCCCTTCTTCGGGTAATGAAAAACTGTTTTTT CASSPSSGNEKLFF
. . 13 TRBJ1-2 TRBV15 TGTGCCACCAGCATGGCAATAAACTATGGCTACACCTTC CATSMAINYGYTF
. TRBD1 14 TRBJ1-6 TRBV15 TGTGCCACCAGCAGAGTGGGACAGGGATCACCCCTCCACTTT CATSRVGQGSPLHF
. . 13 TRBJ2-3 TRBV28 TGTGCCAGCGGGCACGGTAGCACAGATACGCAGTATTTT CASGHGSTDTQYF
. . 13 TRBJ1-5 TRBV6-5 TGTGCCAGCAGCCGGAGGAGCAATCAGCCCCAGCATTTT CASSRRSNQPQHF
. . 15 TRBJ2-5 TRBV12-5 TGTGCTAGTGGTTTGGTACCAGGGGGGCAAGAGACCCAGTACTTC CASGLVPGGQETQYF
. . 13 TRBJ1-2 TRBV7-2 TGTGCCAGCAGCTTAAGGCAGGATAATGGCTACACCTTC CASSLRQDNGYTF
. TRBD2 15 TRBJ2-7 TRBV4-3 TGCGCCAGCAGATCGACCCGGACTAGCGGTTACGAGCAGTACTTC CASRSTRTSGYEQYF
. . 14 TRBJ2-7 TRBV5-8 TGTGCCAGCAGCTTGTCGGGACTTCCCTACGAGCAGTACTTC CASSLSGLPYEQYF
once . 12 TRBJ2-7 TRBV28 TGTGCCAGCAGTTTAACCGTCTACGAGCAGTACTTC CASSLTVYEQYF
few TRBD1 18 TRBJ2-2 TRBV7-9 TGTGCCAGCAGCTTAGTCTGGGCCAGGGGGCGATCGGCCGGGGAGCTGTTTTTT CASSLVWARGRSAGELFF
. TRBD2 18 TRBJ2-1 TRBV7-9 TGTGCCAGCTCCACACGACGGACTAGCGGGGCTCCTAACAATGAGCAGTTCTTC CASSTRRTSGAPNNEQFF
. . 15 TRBJ2-2 TRBV7-9 TGTGCCAGCAGCTTGCGAGGGGACCACACCGGGGAGCTGTTTTTT CASSLRGDHTGELFF
. . 14 TRBJ1-5 TRBV9 TGTGCCAGCAGCGTGGGGGGCACGAGTCAGCCCCAGCATTTT CASSVGGTSQPQHF
. . 13 TRBJ1-1 TRBV4-3 TGCGCCAGCAGCCAAGGCGGACAGACTGAAGCTTTCTTT CASSQGGQTEAFF
once . 18 TRBJ2-1 TRBV14 TGTGCCAGCAGCCAAGATTTGGGAACAGTCGGGATGGGCAATGAGCAGTTCTTC CASSQDLGTVGMGNEQFF
. . 16 TRBJ2-7 TRBV12-5 TGTGCTAGTGGTTTGGTCCGTCGGGACCTCTCTCACGAGCAGTACTTC CASGLVRRDLSHEQYF
. . 15 TRBJ1-5 TRBV15 TGTGCCACCAGCAGAACTGGGACAAGCAATCAGCCCCAGCATTTT CATSRTGTSNQPQHF
. . 15 TRBJ2-2 TRBV5-1 TGCGCCAGCAGCTTGGATGTGGGTCTCAGCGGGGAGCTGTTTTTT CASSLDVGLSGELFF
. . 14 TRBJ1-1 TRBV27 TGTGCCAGCAGTTACCGGCGGCCGAACACTGAAGCTTTCTTT CASSYRRPNTEAFF
. TRBD1 15 TRBJ2-1 TRBV19 TGTGCCAGTAGTAAAGACAGGGGAGTAGGGAATGAGCAGTTCTTC CASSKDRGVGNEQFF
. . 17 TRBJ1-1 TRBV5-6 TGTGCCAGCAGCTTGGTCCTTCCCAATACGGGGAACACTGAAGCTTTCTTT CASSLVLPNTGNTEAFF